This is a list of T cell receptor beta chains from one sample in a study of shared clonotypes between healthy human individuals. This table comes from immunoSEQ multiplex PCR, and its TCRdb copy is limited to in-frame clones, with some not included. The table records a few million clones, approximately 94% of them present only once. Input material: naive CD4+ T cells sorted from blood. The receptors derive from a young man in good health. The CDR3 runs from the conserved cysteine through the conserved F or W. D genes are given only for firm matches. The size entry is marked missing in some rows and otherwise reads once, few, many or a size class.

D: -; length: 14; J: TRBJ1-4; size: -; V: TRBV27; CDR3: CASRQTGLGEKLFF; DNA: TGTGCCAGCAGACAAACAGGGTTGGGTGAAAAACTGTTTTTT
D: -; length: 13; J: TRBJ1-1; size: -; V: TRBV19; CDR3: CASRVGGSAEAFF; DNA: TGTGCCAGTCGCGTGGGGGGCTCCGCTGAAGCTTTCTTT
D: TRBD2; length: 16; J: TRBJ2-5; size: -; V: TRBV19; CDR3: CASSIGTSSEVETQYF; DNA: TGTGCCAGTAGTATCGGGACTAGCTCGGAGGTCGAGACCCAGTACTTC
D: TRBD1; length: 14; J: TRBJ2-7; size: -; V: TRBV18; CDR3: CASSPGTGVYEQYF; DNA: TGTGCCAGCTCACCGGGGACAGGAGTCTACGAGCAGTACTTC
D: -; length: 14; J: TRBJ1-1; size: -; V: TRBV6-5; CDR3: CASVNTPRNTEAFF; DNA: TGTGCCAGCGTAAACACCCCGAGGAACACTGAAGCTTTCTTT
D: -; length: 13; J: TRBJ2-7; size: -; V: TRBV5-1; CDR3: CASTGAGAQGQYF; DNA: TGCGCCAGCACGGGCGCGGGGGCCCAAGGGCAGTACTTC
D: TRBD1; length: 15; J: TRBJ1-1; size: -; V: TRBV12-5; CDR3: CASGLETGENTEAFF; DNA: TGTGCTAGTGGTTTGGAAACAGGGGAGAACACTGAAGCTTTCTTT
D: TRBD1; length: 16; J: TRBJ1-2; size: -; V: TRBV7-9; CDR3: CASSPQVGTGNYGYTF; DNA: TGTGCCAGCAGCCCCCAGGTCGGGACAGGGAACTATGGCTACACCTTC
D: -; length: 15; J: TRBJ1-4; size: -; V: TRBV5-6; CDR3: CASSLLQGGNEKLFF; DNA: TGTGCCAGCAGCCTCCTACAGGGAGGGAATGAAAAACTGTTTTTT
D: TRBD1; length: 14; J: TRBJ1-1; size: -; V: TRBV18; CDR3: CASSPNRGPTEAFF; DNA: TGTGCCAGCTCACCAAACAGGGGGCCCACTGAAGCTTTCTTT
D: -; length: 14; J: TRBJ2-7; size: few; V: TRBV2; CDR3: CASSEALGGSGQYF; DNA: TGTGCCAGCAGTGAAGCCCTCGGGGGATCGGGGCAGTACTTC
D: TRBD2; length: 16; J: TRBJ2-5; size: -; V: TRBV30; CDR3: CAWTGTSGSQQETQYF; DNA: TGTGCCTGGACCGGGACTAGCGGGAGTCAGCAGGAGACCCAGTACTTC
D: -; length: 16; J: TRBJ2-3; size: -; V: TRBV5-1; CDR3: CASSGVVNFSTDTQYF; DNA: TGCGCCAGCAGCGGGGTGGTGAACTTCAGCACAGATACGCAGTATTTT
D: TRBD1; length: 16; J: TRBJ1-5; size: -; V: TRBV28; CDR3: CASKLPGQGLNQPQHF; DNA: TGTGCCAGCAAGCTCCCGGGACAGGGGTTAAATCAGCCCCAGCATTTT
D: -; length: 17; J: TRBJ2-5; size: -; V: TRBV7-9; CDR3: CASSLVPSFPVMGTQYF; DNA: TGTGCCAGCAGCTTAGTTCCCTCCTTCCCGGTGATGGGGACCCAGTACTTC